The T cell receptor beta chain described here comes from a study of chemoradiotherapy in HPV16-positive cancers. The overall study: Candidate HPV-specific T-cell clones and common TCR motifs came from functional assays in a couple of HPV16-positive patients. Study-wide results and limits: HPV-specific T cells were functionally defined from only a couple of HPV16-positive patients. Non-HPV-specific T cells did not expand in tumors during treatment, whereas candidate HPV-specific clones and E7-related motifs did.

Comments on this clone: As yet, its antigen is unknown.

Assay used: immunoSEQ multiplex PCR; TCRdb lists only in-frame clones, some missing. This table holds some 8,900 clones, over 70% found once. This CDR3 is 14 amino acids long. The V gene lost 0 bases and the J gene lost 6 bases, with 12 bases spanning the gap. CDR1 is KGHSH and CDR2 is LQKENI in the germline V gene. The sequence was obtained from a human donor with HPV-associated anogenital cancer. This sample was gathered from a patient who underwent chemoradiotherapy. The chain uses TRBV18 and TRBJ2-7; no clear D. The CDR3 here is CASSPPIGSPEQYF. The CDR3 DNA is TGTGCCAGCTCACCACCGATTGGCTCCCCCGAGCAGTACTTC.